One sample yielded the 25 T cell receptor beta chains listed below, sequenced in a study of T cell repertoires in cytomegalovirus infection (dated by TCRdb to the late 2010s). For sequencing, an Illumina HiSeq 1500 was employed. TCRdb passed the public sequencing reads through fastp at Q25 and MiXCR, retaining productive beta sequences. Rows matching on CDR3 protein sequence are summarized as one entry with the most common DNA and genes. The sample table contains hundreds of thousands of distinct CDR3 sequences; only one count was recorded for 20% to 25% of them. Of the sample, approximately 8.2% is held by the ten largest clones. Sequencing was done on a sample of CD8+ T cells from PBMCs. These TCRs come from a human donor in good health (CMV status not recorded). Some clones in this sample may be carry-over from other donors' samples.

The chain has TRBV11-2 and TRBJ2-3; a weak D match, TRBD2 (6 bases). This CDR3 has 16 residues. CDR1 and CDR2 from the germline V gene are SGHAT and FQNNGV. The germline V and J ends were trimmed by 3 bases and 6 bases, with 19 bases remaining between them. The CDR3 region is CASSLYRDSIMDTQYF. The CDR3 DNA reads TGTGCCAGCAGCTTGTACCGGGACTCGATTATGGATACGCAGTATTTT.

This clonotype was seen repeatedly, ten times or more. The chain carries TRBV7-9 and TRBJ1-4; D gene uncertain. Germline V gives CDR1 SEHNR, CDR2 FQNEAQ (reference sequence). The V gene lost 0 bases and the J gene lost 2 bases, with 13 bases spanning the gap. The CDR3 runs 17 residues. CDR3: CASSLALRERTNEKLFF. CDR3 DNA: TGTGCCAGCAGCTTAGCGCTTAGGGAGAGGACTAATGAAAAACTGTTTTTT.

The chain has TRBV7-9 and TRBJ2-2; 8 nucleotides align to TRBD1. Germline V gives CDR1 SEHNR, CDR2 FQNEAQ (reference sequence). CDR3 size: 16 residues. J was trimmed by 1 base and V by 5 bases; bases with no gene match: 6. CDR3 nucleotide sequence: TGTGCCAGCAGCCACCGGACAGGGAGGAACACCGGGGAGCTGTTTTTT. Its translation is CASSHRTGRNTGELFF.

This clonotype showed up many times. The V and J genes are TRBV7-2 and TRBJ2-1; the D gene is possibly TRBD2 (5 bases). There are 13 residues in the CDR3. CDR1 is SGHTA and CDR2 is FQGNSA in the germline V gene. V was trimmed by 1 base and J by 6 bases, leaving 7 bases between them. This CDR3 is CASSLGLSNEQFF. The CDR3 nucleotides are TGTGCCAGCAGCTTAGGACTAAGCAATGAGCAGTTCTTC. Full variable domain (remainder filled in from reference TRBV7-2 and TRBJ2-1): GAGVSQSPSNKVTEKGKDVELRCDPISGHTALYWYRQSLGQGLEFLIYFQGNSAPDKSGLPSDRFSAERTGGSVSTLTIQRTQQEDSAVYLCASSLGLSNEQFFGPGTRLTVL.

The chain is built from TRBV24-1 and TRBJ2-7; D gene ambiguous. This CDR3 region has 17 residues. V lost 9 bases to trimming and J lost 7 bases, with 30 bases between them. Per germline, CDR1 KGHDR and CDR2 SFDVKD. CDR3 amino acids: CATLPDTRRSTSLEQYF. In DNA, the CDR3 is TGTGCCACCCTACCTGATACCAGGCGCTCAACCTCTTTGGAGCAGTACTTC.

The rearrangement links TRBV4-1 to TRBJ2-3; 11 bases agree with TRBD2. V gave up 0 bases and J gave up 3 bases; unmatched junction bases: 23. The germline CDR1 and CDR2 sequences are MGHRA and YSYEKL. The CDR3 runs to 23 residues. The CDR3 region has the DNA TGCGCCAGCAGCCAAGATAACCCCCGGACTAGCGGGTATCTGGGAGCGGGTACAGATACGCAGTATTTT. It encodes CASSQDNPRTSGYLGAGTDTQYF.

This clonotype was counted many times. The rearrangement joins TRBV11-3 to TRBJ2-5, with D tentatively TRBD1 (5 bases). Germline CDR1 and CDR2: SGHNT and YENEEA. The CDR3 runs 15 residues. V was pared by 3 bases and J by 2 bases, with 13 bases between. The CDR3 loop reads CASSFGRDEQETQYF. CDR3 DNA sequence: TGTGCCAGCAGCTTTGGCAGGGATGAGCAAGAGACCCAGTACTTC.

The V gene is TRBV20-1, the J gene TRBJ1-5; a possible D gene is TRBD1 (6 bases). This CDR3 has 14 residues. V lost 8 bases to trimming and J lost 14 bases, with 28 bases between them. CDR1 DFQATT and CDR2 SNEGSKA come from the germline V gene (reference sequence). The CDR3 protein is CSPREGWRGGLEHF. CDR3 DNA: TGCAGTCCGAGGGAGGGTTGGAGGGGGGGACTTGAGCATTTT.

This chain uses TRBV6-6 with TRBJ2-1; a possible D gene is TRBD2 (6 bases). There are 16 residues in the CDR3. Trimming pared 2 bases from V and 1 base from J, leaving 12 bases between. Germline V gene data show CDR1 as MNHNY and CDR2 as SVGAGI (reference sequence). For the CDR3, the DNA is TGTGCCAGCAGTTACGTCACGGGGGAGTCCTACAATGAGCAGTTCTTC. Its protein is CASSYVTGESYNEQFF.

V and J are TRBV4-3 and TRBJ2-4; no clear D gene. CDR1 is LGHNA and CDR2 is YSLEER in the germline V gene. Trimming cost V 0 bases and J 15 bases, with 12 bases left between them. The CDR3 has 12 amino acids. The DNA for the CDR3 is TGCGCCAGCAGCCAAGATTACCGGACCTGGTACTTC. Residues: CASSQDYRTWYF.

This clonotype was seen once. V gene TRBV7-6 combines with J gene TRBJ2-3, with 10 bases fitting TRBD1. The CDR3 has 17 amino acids. The ends lost 4 bases at V and 1 base at J; junction bases unmatched: 8. Germline V gives CDR1 SGHVS, CDR2 FNYEAQ. The CDR3 DNA reads TGTGCCAGCAGCTATAAGGGACAGGGGTATGGCACAGATACGCAGTATTTT. Translating gives CASSYKGQGYGTDTQYF.

This chain links TRBV2 with TRBJ1-1, with D possibly TRBD1 on 5 matching bases. V was trimmed by 4 bases and J by 4 bases, leaving 10 bases between them. The length of the CDR3 is 13 residues. Germline assignment: CDR1 SNHLY and CDR2 FYNNEI. CDR3 region: CASSVGTITEAFF. CDR3 coding DNA: TGTGCCAGCAGTGTAGGGACTATCACTGAAGCTTTCTTT.

In its sample, this clonotype was seen a few times. V usage is TRBV7-9 and J usage is TRBJ2-6; D unresolved. Per the germline V gene, CDR1 is SEHNR and CDR2 is FQNEAQ (reference sequence). The CDR3 has 15 amino acids. V lost 3 bases and J lost 0, with 6 bases in between. CDR3 amino acids: CASSFRYSGANVLTF. The CDR3 coding sequence is TGTGCCAGCAGCTTTAGGTACTCTGGGGCCAACGTCCTGACTTTC.

In its sample, this clonotype was seen a few times. The chain recombines TRBV5-1 with TRBJ2-7, with TRBD1 as a possible D gene (7 bases). This CDR3 has 14 amino acids. Trimming removed 3 bases at V and 2 bases at J, with 12 bases between. Germline lookup yields CDR1 SGHRS and CDR2 YFSETQ. The CDR3 is CASSWGDSAYEQYV. The CDR3 region has the DNA TGCGCCAGCAGCTGGGGGGACAGCGCCTACGAGCAGTACGTC.

This clonotype showed up many times. This chain links TRBV7-2 with TRBJ2-3; 9 bases map to TRBD2. The CDR3 is 16 amino acids. The trim removed 4 bases at V and 4 bases at J, leaving 9 bases unmatched. The V gene's germline CDR1 is SGHTA and CDR2 FQGNSA. CDR3 nucleotide sequence: TGTGCCAGCAGCTCCGCGGGACTAGCTCGGGCAGATACGCAGTATTTT. It encodes CASSSAGLARADTQYF.

The gene calls are TRBV15 and TRBJ2-3; TRBD2 agrees at 7 bases. V shed 1 base, J shed 0 bases, and the junction held 1 base outside the gene matches. CDR1 is LNHNV, CDR2 YYDKDF, per germline (reference sequence). This CDR3 spans 15 amino acids. CDR3 in amino acids: CATSRGAGSTDTQYF. For the CDR3, the DNA is TGTGCCACCAGCAGAGGAGCGGGGAGCACAGATACGCAGTATTTT. Variable domain in full (rest from reference TRBV15 and TRBJ2-3): DAMVIQNPRYQVTQFGKPVTLSCSQTLNHNVMYWYQQKSSQAPKLLFHYYDKDFNNEADTPDNFQSRRPNTSFCFLDIRSPGLGDTAMYLCATSRGAGSTDTQYFGPGTRLTVL.

The table lists this clonotype with many counts. This rearrangement joins TRBV6-2 or TRBV6-3 to TRBJ2-2; tentative D call: TRBD1 (5 bases). CDR3 length: 14 amino acids. Germline lookup yields CDR1 MNHEY and CDR2 SVGEGT. Deletions cut 4 bases from V and 1 base from J, with 7 bases between. CDR3 residues: CASSSDRNTGELFF. The CDR3 nucleotides read TGTGCCAGCAGTTCCGACAGGAACACCGGGGAGCTGTTTTTT.

The V call is TRBV6-4, the J call TRBJ1-2; D is unresolved. Germline assignment: CDR1 MRHNA and CDR2 SNTAGT. V shed 3 bases and J shed 3 bases, with 17 bases lying between them. The CDR3 runs 16 residues. Here the CDR3 DNA reads TGTGCCAGCAGTGATACGCCAGGCGAGTGGGACTATGGCTACACCTTC. It is translated as CASSDTPGEWDYGYTF.

The V gene is TRBV29-1, the J gene TRBJ1-2; TRBD1 matches at 8 bases. After removal of 6 bases from V and 2 bases from J, the junction contained 5 bases not matched to a gene. Looked up from germline, CDR1 is SQVTM and CDR2 is ANQGSEA. The CDR3 is 13 amino acids. For the CDR3, the DNA is TGCAGCGTCTCGGACAGGGTCAACTATGGCTACACCTTC. As protein: CSVSDRVNYGYTF.

This clonotype was counted at least ten times. The rearrangement uses TRBV7-8 and TRBJ1-1; 10 bases agree with TRBD1. The CDR3 loop spans 17 amino acids. The germline gives CDR1 SGHVS, CDR2 FQNEAQ. Germline trimming cut 0 bases from V and 5 bases from J; bases unmatched to any gene: 9. The CDR3 here is CASSLALDRGLGTEAFF. The CDR3 DNA sequence: TGTGCCAGCAGCTTAGCCCTAGACAGGGGGCTGGGAACTGAAGCTTTCTTT.

This clonotype was recorded a few times. This chain joins TRBV6-6 and TRBJ1-2, with D possibly TRBD1 on 5 matching bases. Germline lookup yields CDR1 MNHNY and CDR2 SVGAGI (reference sequence). This CDR3 has 15 amino acids. Trimming took off 6 bases at V and 2 bases at J, with 16 bases between the two ends. The CDR3 here is CASRGAGTENYGYTF. In DNA, the CDR3 is TGTGCCAGCAGAGGGGCCGGGACGGAGAACTATGGCTACACCTTC.

This clonotype was seen ten or more times. The chain combines TRBV6-6 with TRBJ1-2, with 10 bases identical to TRBD1. Germline trimming cut 0 bases from V and 4 bases from J; bases unmatched to any gene: 5. The CDR3 sequence is 16 residues long. CDR1 MNHNY and CDR2 SVGAGI come from the germline V gene (reference sequence). The CDR3 coding sequence is TGTGCCAGCAGTTACTCTCGGGACAGGGGTGGCTATGGCTACACCTTC. Its translation is CASSYSRDRGGYGYTF.

DNA of the CDR3: TGTGCCAGCAGTTACGGGATCAACGAGCAGTACTTC. It yields the protein CASSYGINEQYF. The chain is built from TRBV6-2 or TRBV6-3 and TRBJ2-7; D remains ambiguous. Between the trimmed V and J ends, which lost 2 bases and 5 bases, there was a span of 7 bases. The CDR3 consists of 12 residues. Germline V gene sequence: CDR1 MNHEY, CDR2 SVGEGT.

The genes are TRBV7-2 and TRBJ2-1; 7 positions agree with TRBD1. V trimming: 4 bases; J trimming: 2 bases; junction bases outside the gene matches: 5. This CDR3 has 15 residues. Germline V gives CDR1 SGHTA, CDR2 FQGNSA. The CDR3 here is CASSSAGGTYNEQFF. In DNA form, the CDR3 reads TGTGCCAGCAGCTCCGCAGGGGGAACCTACAATGAGCAGTTCTTC.

This clonotype was found a few times. V and J are TRBV12-5 and TRBJ2-3, with TRBD1 matching 7 bases. With 2 bases clipped from V and 3 bases from J, the junction kept 17 bases outside the gene matches. CDR3 size: 19 residues. The germline V gene encodes CDR1 LGHNT and CDR2 FRNRAP. DNA of the CDR3: TGTGCTAGTGGTTTGCCCCGGACAGGTGAAGCGCCTTGGACAGATACGCAGTATTTT. Translating it yields CASGLPRTGEAPWTDTQYF.